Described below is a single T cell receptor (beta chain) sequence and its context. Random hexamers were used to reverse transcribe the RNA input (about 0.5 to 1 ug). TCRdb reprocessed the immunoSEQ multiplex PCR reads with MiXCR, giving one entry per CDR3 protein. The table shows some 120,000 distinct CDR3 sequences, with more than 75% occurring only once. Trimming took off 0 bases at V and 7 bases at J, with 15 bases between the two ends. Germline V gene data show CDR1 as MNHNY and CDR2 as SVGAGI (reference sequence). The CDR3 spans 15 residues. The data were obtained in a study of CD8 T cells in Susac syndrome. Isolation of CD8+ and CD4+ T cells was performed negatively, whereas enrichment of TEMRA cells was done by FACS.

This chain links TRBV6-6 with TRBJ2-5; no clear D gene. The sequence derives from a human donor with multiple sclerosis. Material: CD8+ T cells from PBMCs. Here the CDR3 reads CASSYSLRPQVTQYF. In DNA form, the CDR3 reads TGTGCCAGCAGTTACTCGCTCAGACCTCAGGTGACCCAGTACTTC.